This T cell receptor (beta chain) appears in the sequencing data of a study of early stage breast cancer tumors. On the study more broadly: Eight ER+/PR+/HER2- tumors were invasive ductal; a few were invasive lobular.

After removal of 3 bases from V and 1 base from J, the junction contained 5 bases not matched to a gene. CDR1 and CDR2 (germline): SGDLS, YYNGEE. This CDR3 comprises 15 residues. Tumor samples used roughly 17-55 mg of diced tissue. A word on this clone: Its cognate antigen is unknown.

Assay: immunoSEQ multiplex PCR; the TCRdb copy retains only in-frame clones and omits some. The table lists 9,500 to 10,000 clones, around 60% of them singletons, with 12% in the top ten. Overall study results and limits: Functional markers like CD4, CD8 and FOXP3 were missed in bulk sequencing.

V and J are TRBV9 and TRBJ2-3, with 7 bases aligning to TRBD2. Sequencing input: breast tumor tissue. This receptor was obtained from a person aged 55-75 years with breast cancer. In nucleotides, the CDR3 is TGTGCCAGCAGCGACTCAGCGGGGCGCACAGATACGCAGTATTTT. Residues: CASSDSAGRTDTQYF.